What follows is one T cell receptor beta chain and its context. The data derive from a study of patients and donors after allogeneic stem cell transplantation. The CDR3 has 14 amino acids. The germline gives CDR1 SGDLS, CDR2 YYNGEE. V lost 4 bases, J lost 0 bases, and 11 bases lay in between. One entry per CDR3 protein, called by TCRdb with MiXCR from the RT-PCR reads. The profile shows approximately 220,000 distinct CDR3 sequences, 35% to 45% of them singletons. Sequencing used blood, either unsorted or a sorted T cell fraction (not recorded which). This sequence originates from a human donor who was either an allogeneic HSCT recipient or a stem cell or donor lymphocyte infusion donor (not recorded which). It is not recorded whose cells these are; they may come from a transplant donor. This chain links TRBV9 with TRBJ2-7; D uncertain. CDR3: CASSSQEFSYEQYF. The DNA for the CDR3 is TGTGCCAGCAGCTCGCAGGAATTCTCCTACGAGCAGTACTTC. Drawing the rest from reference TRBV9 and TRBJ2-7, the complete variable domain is DSGVTQTPKHLITATGQRVTLRCSPRSGDLSVYWYQQSLDQGLQFLIQYYNGEERAKGNILERFSAQQFPDLHSELNLSSLELGDSALYFCASSSQEFSYEQYFGPGTRLTVT.